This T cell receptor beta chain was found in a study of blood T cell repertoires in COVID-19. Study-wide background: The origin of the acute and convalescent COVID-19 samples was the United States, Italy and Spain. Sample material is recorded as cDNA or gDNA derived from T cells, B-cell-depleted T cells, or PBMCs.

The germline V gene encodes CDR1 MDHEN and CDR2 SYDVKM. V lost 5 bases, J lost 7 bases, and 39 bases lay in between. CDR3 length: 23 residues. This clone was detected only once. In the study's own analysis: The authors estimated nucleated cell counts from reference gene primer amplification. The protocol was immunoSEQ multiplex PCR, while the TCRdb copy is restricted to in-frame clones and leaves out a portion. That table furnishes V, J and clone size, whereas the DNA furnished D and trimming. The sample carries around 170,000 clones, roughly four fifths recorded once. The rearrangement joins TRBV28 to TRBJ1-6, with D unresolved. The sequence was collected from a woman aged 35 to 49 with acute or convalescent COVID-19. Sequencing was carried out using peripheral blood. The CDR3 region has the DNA TGTGCCAGCAGTCCGCGGGGTTCGTCCCCGCCCCCGCGGACCGGGGAAGGAAATTCACCCCTCCACTTT. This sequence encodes CASSPRGSSPPPRTGEGNSPLHF.